Listed below are T cell receptor beta chains from one sample, sequenced in a study of CD8 T cells in Susac syndrome. TCRdb re-called the immunoSEQ multiplex PCR reads with MiXCR, one entry per CDR3 protein. The table shows some 450,000 distinct CDR3 sequences, with 85% occurring only once. The sequenced sample was CD8+ T cells from PBMCs. All receptors derive from a human donor with multiple sclerosis. The CDR3 runs from the conserved cysteine through the conserved F or W. The order of the fields is clone size, D gene, V gene, J gene, CDR3 DNA, CDR3 protein. The D gene is left open where the match is weak. A row's size may be missing; if present it is once, few, many or a size class.

abundance: NA; d_gene: NA; v_gene: TRBV29-1; j_gene: TRBJ2-2; CDR3nt: TGCAGCGTTTCTCCGGTGGGGGCCGGGGAGCTGTTTTTT; CDR3aa: CSVSPVGAGELFF
abundance: NA; d_gene: NA; v_gene: TRBV14; j_gene: TRBJ2-7; CDR3nt: TGTGCCAGCAGCCGGAGTGACAGGAGCTCCTACGAGCAGTACTTC; CDR3aa: CASSRSDRSSYEQYF
abundance: NA; d_gene: NA; v_gene: TRBV27; j_gene: TRBJ2-7; CDR3nt: TGTGCCAGCAGTTTTACCCCCACCAACGAGCAGTACTTC; CDR3aa: CASSFTPTNEQYF
abundance: NA; d_gene: NA; v_gene: TRBV4-1; j_gene: TRBJ2-2; CDR3nt: TGCGCCAGCAGCCAAGAAAACCTGGACACCGGGGAGCTGTTTTTT; CDR3aa: CASSQENLDTGELFF
abundance: NA; d_gene: NA; v_gene: TRBV5-1; j_gene: TRBJ2-5; CDR3nt: TGCGCCAGCAGCTTGGATCTGGCCGTACAAGAGACCCAGTACTTC; CDR3aa: CASSLDLAVQETQYF
abundance: NA; d_gene: NA; v_gene: TRBV24-1; j_gene: TRBJ1-5; CDR3nt: TGTGCCACCACCGACTACAGGGAAGGGTTTAGCAATCAGCCCCAGCATTTT; CDR3aa: CATTDYREGFSNQPQHF
abundance: NA; d_gene: NA; v_gene: TRBV4-1; j_gene: TRBJ1-4; CDR3nt: TGCGCCAGCAGCCAAACACGAGGGGAAAAACTGTTTTTT; CDR3aa: CASSQTRGEKLFF
abundance: NA; d_gene: NA; v_gene: TRBV30; j_gene: TRBJ2-7; CDR3nt: TGTGCCTGGAGTCGGACCTCCGGCGAGCAGTACTTC; CDR3aa: CAWSRTSGEQYF
abundance: once; d_gene: NA; v_gene: TRBV6-1; j_gene: TRBJ1-4; CDR3nt: TGTGCCAGCAGTGGAAGGGGGGGAGCTGGTAATGAAAAACTGTTTTTT; CDR3aa: CASSGRGGAGNEKLFF
abundance: once; d_gene: TRBD2; v_gene: TRBV7-2; j_gene: TRBJ2-2; CDR3nt: TGTGCCAGCAGCCCCGTAGGCGGGGGGGCCTCCGGGGAGCTGTTTTTT; CDR3aa: CASSPVGGGASGELFF
abundance: NA; d_gene: NA; v_gene: TRBV3-1; j_gene: TRBJ1-3; CDR3nt: TGTGCCAGCAATGACGGGGACTCTGGAAACACCATATATTTT; CDR3aa: CASNDGDSGNTIYF
abundance: NA; d_gene: TRBD1; v_gene: TRBV7-9; j_gene: TRBJ1-2; CDR3nt: TGTGCCAGCAGCATAGGGACAGACTTTAACTATGGCTACACCTTC; CDR3aa: CASSIGTDFNYGYTF
abundance: few; d_gene: NA; v_gene: TRBV5-1; j_gene: TRBJ2-7; CDR3nt: TGCGCCAGCAGCTTGGAAGGGTCGAGCTCCTACGAGCAGTACTTC; CDR3aa: CASSLEGSSSYEQYF
abundance: once; d_gene: TRBD1; v_gene: TRBV5-1; j_gene: TRBJ2-5; CDR3nt: TGCGCCAGCAGCCCCCGGACAGGGCCAGGAGGACTCCAAGAGACCCAGTACTTC; CDR3aa: CASSPRTGPGGLQETQYF
abundance: NA; d_gene: NA; v_gene: TRBV6-2/TRBV6-3; j_gene: TRBJ1-5; CDR3nt: TGTGCCAGCAGTTCGCCTTCAGGGTGGGAAAATCAGCCCCAGCATTTT; CDR3aa: CASSSPSGWENQPQHF
abundance: NA; d_gene: NA; v_gene: TRBV29-1; j_gene: TRBJ2-7; CDR3nt: TGCAGCGTTGTCCACCCCAGTTTCAACGAGCAGTACTTC; CDR3aa: CSVVHPSFNEQYF
abundance: NA; d_gene: NA; v_gene: TRBV30; j_gene: TRBJ1-1; CDR3nt: TGTGCCTGGAGTGATGGGAACACTGAAGCTTTCTTT; CDR3aa: CAWSDGNTEAFF
abundance: NA; d_gene: TRBD2; v_gene: TRBV28; j_gene: TRBJ2-7; CDR3nt: TGTGCCAGCAGTTCCGGGACTAGCGGGTTTCGGTACGAGCAGTACTTC; CDR3aa: CASSSGTSGFRYEQYF
abundance: NA; d_gene: NA; v_gene: TRBV3-1; j_gene: TRBJ2-5; CDR3nt: TGTGCCAGCAGCCAAGATGTAAGGTTGGACCTGTACCAAGAGACCCAGTACTTC; CDR3aa: CASSQDVRLDLYQETQYF
abundance: few; d_gene: TRBD2; v_gene: TRBV6-5; j_gene: TRBJ2-1; CDR3nt: TGTGCCAGCAGTAACGGACCTAGCGGGGGCCTCAATGAGCAGTTCTTC; CDR3aa: CASSNGPSGGLNEQFF
abundance: NA; d_gene: TRBD1; v_gene: TRBV15; j_gene: TRBJ2-2; CDR3nt: TGTGCCACCAGCAGTATGAGCTGGGACAGAAACACCGGGGAGCTGTTTTTT; CDR3aa: CATSSMSWDRNTGELFF
abundance: NA; d_gene: NA; v_gene: TRBV6-1; j_gene: TRBJ1-5; CDR3nt: TGTGCCAGCAGACTCCTTCAGGGAAATCAGCCCCAGCATTTT; CDR3aa: CASRLLQGNQPQHF
abundance: NA; d_gene: NA; v_gene: TRBV12-3/TRBV12-4; j_gene: TRBJ1-5; CDR3nt: TGTGCCAGCAGCCTCGATTCAATCAATCAGCCCCAGCATTTT; CDR3aa: CASSLDSINQPQHF
abundance: NA; d_gene: NA; v_gene: TRBV6-5; j_gene: TRBJ1-1; CDR3nt: TGTGCCAGCATTAGACAGTCGGGGACTGAAGCTTTCTTT; CDR3aa: CASIRQSGTEAFF
abundance: NA; d_gene: TRBD1; v_gene: TRBV6-2/TRBV6-3; j_gene: TRBJ2-7; CDR3nt: TGTGCCACAACAGGGGACAAGTCCTACGAGCAGTACTTC; CDR3aa: CATTGDKSYEQYF
abundance: NA; d_gene: TRBD2; v_gene: TRBV27; j_gene: TRBJ2-7; CDR3nt: TGTGCCAGCAGTCACATCTTTAGCGGGATTTCTTACGAGCAGTACTTC; CDR3aa: CASSHIFSGISYEQYF
abundance: NA; d_gene: TRBD2; v_gene: TRBV5-4; j_gene: TRBJ2-3; CDR3nt: TGTGCCAGCACGAGCGGGGGGCCGAGCACAGATACGCAGTATTTT; CDR3aa: CASTSGGPSTDTQYF
abundance: NA; d_gene: NA; v_gene: TRBV30; j_gene: TRBJ2-1; CDR3nt: TGTGCCTGGATCGGGGGACCTGCCTACAATGAGCAGTTCTTC; CDR3aa: CAWIGGPAYNEQFF
abundance: once; d_gene: TRBD2; v_gene: TRBV28; j_gene: TRBJ2-3; CDR3nt: TGTGCCAGCAGCAGACTAGCGGGCTCAGATACGCAGTATTTT; CDR3aa: CASSRLAGSDTQYF
abundance: NA; d_gene: NA; v_gene: TRBV5-4; j_gene: TRBJ1-2; CDR3nt: TGTGCCAGCAGCCCCCCGGCGACTAGCTATGGCTACACCTTC; CDR3aa: CASSPPATSYGYTF
abundance: NA; d_gene: TRBD1; v_gene: TRBV6-6; j_gene: TRBJ1-1; CDR3nt: TGTGCCAGCAGTAAAACACAGGGGCTGGACACTGAAGCTTTCTTT; CDR3aa: CASSKTQGLDTEAFF
abundance: NA; d_gene: NA; v_gene: TRBV12-3/TRBV12-4; j_gene: TRBJ1-4; CDR3nt: TGTGCCAGCAGCTTCAACAGGGAAGAAGCAACTAATGAAAAACTGTTTTTT; CDR3aa: CASSFNREEATNEKLFF
abundance: NA; d_gene: NA; v_gene: TRBV7-9; j_gene: TRBJ2-2; CDR3nt: TGTGCCAGCAGCTCCGGCGGAGGGGGGGCTACCGGGGAGCTGTTTTTT; CDR3aa: CASSSGGGGATGELFF
abundance: NA; d_gene: TRBD2; v_gene: TRBV12-3/TRBV12-4; j_gene: TRBJ2-7; CDR3nt: TGTGCCAGCAGTCCTAGCGGGATGGCCTACGAGCAGTACTTC; CDR3aa: CASSPSGMAYEQYF
abundance: NA; d_gene: NA; v_gene: TRBV11-2; j_gene: TRBJ2-5; CDR3nt: TGTGCCAGCAGCTTCGACGAGACCCAGTACTTC; CDR3aa: CASSFDETQYF